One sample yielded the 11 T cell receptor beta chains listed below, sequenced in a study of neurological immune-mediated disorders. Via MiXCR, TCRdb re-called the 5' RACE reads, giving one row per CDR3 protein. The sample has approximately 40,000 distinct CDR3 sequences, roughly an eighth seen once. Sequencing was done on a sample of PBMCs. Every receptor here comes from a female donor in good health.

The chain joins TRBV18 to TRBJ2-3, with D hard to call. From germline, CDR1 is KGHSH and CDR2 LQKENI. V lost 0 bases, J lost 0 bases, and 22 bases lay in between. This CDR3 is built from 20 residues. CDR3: CASSPPRVKAVSLSTDTQYF. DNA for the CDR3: TGTGCCAGCTCACCACCGAGAGTTAAGGCAGTCTCCCTCAGCACAGATACGCAGTATTTT. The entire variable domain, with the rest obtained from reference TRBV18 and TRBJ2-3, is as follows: NAGVMQNPRHLVRRRGQEARLRCSPMKGHSHVYWYRQLPEEGLKFMVYLQKENIIDESGMPKERFSAEFPKEGPSILRIQQVVRGDSAAYFCASSPPRVKAVSLSTDTQYFGPGTRLTVL.

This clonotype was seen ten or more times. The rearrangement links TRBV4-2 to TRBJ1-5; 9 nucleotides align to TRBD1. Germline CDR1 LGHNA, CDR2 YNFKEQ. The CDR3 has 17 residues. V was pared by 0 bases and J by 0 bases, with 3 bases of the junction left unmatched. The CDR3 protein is CASSQDPTGGSNQPQHF. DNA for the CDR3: TGTGCCAGCAGCCAAGATCCGACAGGGGGTAGCAATCAGCCCCAGCATTTT.

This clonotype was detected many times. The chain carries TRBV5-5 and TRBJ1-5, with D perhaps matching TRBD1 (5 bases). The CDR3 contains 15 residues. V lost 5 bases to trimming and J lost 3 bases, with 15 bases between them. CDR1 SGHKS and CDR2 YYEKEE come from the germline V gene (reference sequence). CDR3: CASRPRGGYNQPQHF. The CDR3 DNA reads TGTGCCAGCAGGCCGCGGGGGGGTTACAATCAGCCCCAGCATTTT.

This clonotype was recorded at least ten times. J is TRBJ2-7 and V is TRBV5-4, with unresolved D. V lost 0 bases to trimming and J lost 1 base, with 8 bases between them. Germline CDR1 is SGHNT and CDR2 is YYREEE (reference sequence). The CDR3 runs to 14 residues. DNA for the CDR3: TGTGCCAGCAGCTTGGGGGCTCGGTCCTACGAGCAGTACTTC. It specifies CASSLGARSYEQYF.

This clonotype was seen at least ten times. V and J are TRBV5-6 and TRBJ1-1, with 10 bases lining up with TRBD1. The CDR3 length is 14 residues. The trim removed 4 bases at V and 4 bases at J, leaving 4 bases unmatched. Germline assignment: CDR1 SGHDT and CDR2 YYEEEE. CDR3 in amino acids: CASSGDRGGTEAFF. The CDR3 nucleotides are TGTGCCAGCAGCGGGGACAGGGGTGGCACTGAAGCTTTCTTT. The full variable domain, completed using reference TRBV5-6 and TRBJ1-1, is DAGVTQSPTHLIKTRGQQVTLRCSPKSGHDTVSWYQQALGQGPQFIFQYYEEEERQRGNFPDRFSGHQFPNYSSELNVNALLLGDSALYLCASSGDRGGTEAFFGQGTRLTVV.

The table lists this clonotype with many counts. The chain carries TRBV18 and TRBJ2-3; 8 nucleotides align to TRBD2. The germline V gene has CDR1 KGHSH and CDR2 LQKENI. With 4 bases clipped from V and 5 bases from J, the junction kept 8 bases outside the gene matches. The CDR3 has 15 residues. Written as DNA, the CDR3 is TGTGCCAGCTCACTACCAGCGGGAGTGAAAGATACGCAGTATTTT. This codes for CASSLPAGVKDTQYF.

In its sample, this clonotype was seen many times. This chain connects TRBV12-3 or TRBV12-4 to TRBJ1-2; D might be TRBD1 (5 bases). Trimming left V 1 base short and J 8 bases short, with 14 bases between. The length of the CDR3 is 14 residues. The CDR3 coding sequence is TGTGCCAGCAGTTTAGGGGGCCACACCGGCGGCTACACCTTC. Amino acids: CASSLGGHTGGYTF.

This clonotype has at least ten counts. The CDR3 coding sequence is TGCGCCAGCAGCTTGGAACGGGGGAAAGCTTTCTTT. It translates to CASSLERGKAFF. J is TRBJ1-1 and V is TRBV5-1, with TRBD1 as a possible D gene (5 bases). V lost 0 bases to trimming and J lost 9 bases, with 9 bases between them. The germline V gene encodes CDR1 SGHRS and CDR2 YFSETQ. The CDR3 is made up of 12 amino acids. Looking up the rest from reference TRBV5-1 and TRBJ1-1 gives the full variable domain: KAGVTQTPRYLIKTRGQQVTLSCSPISGHRSVSWYQQTPGQGLQFLFEYFSETQRNKGNFPGRFSGRQFSNSRSEMNVSTLELGDSALYLCASSLERGKAFFGQGTRLTVV.

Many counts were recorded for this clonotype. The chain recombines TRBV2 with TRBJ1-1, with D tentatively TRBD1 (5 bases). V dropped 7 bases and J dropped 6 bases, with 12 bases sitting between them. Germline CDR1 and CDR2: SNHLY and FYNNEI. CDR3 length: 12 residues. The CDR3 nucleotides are TGTGCCAGCAAAAGACAGTTCGCTGAAGCTTTCTTT. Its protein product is CASKRQFAEAFF.

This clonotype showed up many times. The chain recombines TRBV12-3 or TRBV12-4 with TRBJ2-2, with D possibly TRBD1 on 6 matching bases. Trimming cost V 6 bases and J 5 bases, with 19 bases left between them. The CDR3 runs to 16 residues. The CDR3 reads CASSPFSGTPTGELFF. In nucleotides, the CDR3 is TGTGCCAGCAGCCCTTTCTCCGGGACACCAACCGGGGAGCTGTTTTTT.

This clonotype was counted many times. CDR3 DNA: TGCGCCAGCAGCTTGGGGGCTTACGAGCAGTACTTC. Its protein product is CASSLGAYEQYF. V is TRBV5-1 and J is TRBJ2-7, with no clear D. Germline V gives CDR1 SGHRS, CDR2 YFSETQ. V was shortened by 0 bases and J by 4 bases, with 5 bases between the two germline ends. The CDR3 spans 12 residues.